Listed here is a single T cell receptor (beta chain). Its target is not known. This entry belongs to a study of cytomegalovirus exposure and HLA in healthy donors. Study-level points and caveats: The authors later linked a missense DCLRE1C variant to TCR beta V- and J-gene trimming. What a later analysis reportedly showed was that an Asian-associated ancestry cluster had fewer N-insertions than the roughly 700-donor mean. An analysis that came later showed most CMV-associated TCR beta chains appearing HLA-restricted.

Trimming took off 5 bases at V and 2 bases at J, with 15 bases between the two ends. The CDR3 totals 15 residues. Germline V gene sequence: CDR1 MNHEY, CDR2 SMNVEV (reference sequence). The PCR had 60 Vbeta and 13 Jbeta primers. How the authors handled the data: Later work found 74 million or so unique TCR beta chains, with approximately 12 million shared. Measured with immunoSEQ multiplex PCR; TCRdb has only the in-frame clones, and not every one. V and J calls and clone size are as listed in that table; D and trimming were resolved from the DNA. The top ten clones hold roughly 2.5% of a sample with around 91,000 clones, over 75% of them seen once.

The sample taken for sequencing was PBMCs. This TCR was sampled from a male donor in good health and CMV-seropositive. The gene calls are TRBV27 and TRBJ2-5; D perhaps matches TRBD1 (6 bases). The CDR3 region is CASSPFRGWQETQYF. CDR3 in DNA: TGTGCCAGCAGTCCATTCAGGGGTTGGCAAGAGACCCAGTACTTC.